This TCR beta chain was recovered during a study of T cells in Graves' hyperthyroidism and ophthalmopathy. Study-wide results and limits: Most clonotypes expanded in the thyroid (above 0.001) were also present in blood.

This clonotype was counted ten times or more. Its antigen remains unidentified. Amplification of TCR beta CDR3 regions was performed using RNA transcripts as template. First-round RT-PCR with HTBI primers amplified the TCR CDR3 region. Each CDR3 protein is one row after TCRdb ran MiXCR on the multiplex PCR reads. The sample holds fewer than 350,000 distinct CDR3 sequences; roughly 15% are singletons and the top ten take 30%. The CDR3 runs to 13 residues. The V end was cut by 1 base, the J end by 1 base, with 7 bases between. Germline-derived CDR1 and CDR2 are GTSNPN and SVGIG (reference sequence). The sample consisted of blood. The chain carries TRBV30 and TRBJ1-1; no firm D call. The clonotype originates from a woman aged 45-65 years with Graves' hyperthyroidism that later progressed to Graves' ophthalmopathy. CDR3 sequence: CAWSDTTNTEAFF. The DNA for the CDR3 is TGTGCCTGGAGTGACACGACGAACACTGAAGCTTTCTTT. The full variable domain, with the rest looked up from reference TRBV30 and TRBJ1-1, is SQTIHQWPATLVQPVGSPLSLECTVEGTSNPNLYWYRQAAGRGLQLLFYSVGIGQISSEVPQNLSASRPQDRQFILSSKKLLLSDSGFYLCAWSDTTNTEAFFGQGTRLTVV.